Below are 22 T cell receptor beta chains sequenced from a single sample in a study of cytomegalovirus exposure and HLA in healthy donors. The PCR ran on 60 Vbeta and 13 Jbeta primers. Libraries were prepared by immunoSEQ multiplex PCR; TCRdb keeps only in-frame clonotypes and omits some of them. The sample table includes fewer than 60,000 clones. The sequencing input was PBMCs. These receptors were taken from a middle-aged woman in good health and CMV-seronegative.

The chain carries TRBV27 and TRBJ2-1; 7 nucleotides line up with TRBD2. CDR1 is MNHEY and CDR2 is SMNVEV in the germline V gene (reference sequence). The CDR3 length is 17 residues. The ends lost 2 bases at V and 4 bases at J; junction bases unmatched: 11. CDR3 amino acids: CASSLRDPLAGYNEQFF. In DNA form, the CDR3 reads TGTGCCAGCAGTTTAAGGGACCCCTTAGCGGGTTACAATGAGCAGTTCTTC.

The CDR3 DNA reads as TGTGCCAGTAGTGGGCGGGAGTTTACTTCCACAGATACGCAGTATTTT. It codes for CASSGREFTSTDTQYF. This chain connects TRBV19 to TRBJ2-3; 7 positions agree with TRBD2. This CDR3 has 16 residues. J gave up 2 bases and V 5 bases, and 10 bases lay outside the gene matches. Looked up from germline, CDR1 is LNHDA and CDR2 is SQIVND (reference sequence).

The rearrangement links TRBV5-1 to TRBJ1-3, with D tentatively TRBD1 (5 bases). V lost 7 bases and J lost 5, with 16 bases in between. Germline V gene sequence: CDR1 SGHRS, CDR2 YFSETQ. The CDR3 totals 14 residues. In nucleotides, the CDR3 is TGCGCCAGCGGGGAGGGGACGAGAAGAAACACCATATATTTT. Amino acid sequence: CASGEGTRRNTIYF.

The CDR3 DNA follows: TGTGCCAGTAGTTTCAGGACTAGCGGGGGATTGGAGCAGTTCTTC. Protein product: CASSFRTSGGLEQFF. V gene TRBV19 combines with J gene TRBJ2-1; 13 positions match TRBD2. Germline CDR1 and CDR2: LNHDA and SQIVND (reference sequence). The CDR3 totals 15 residues. The V and J ends lost 5 bases and 10 bases, in that order; junction bases with no gene match: 8.

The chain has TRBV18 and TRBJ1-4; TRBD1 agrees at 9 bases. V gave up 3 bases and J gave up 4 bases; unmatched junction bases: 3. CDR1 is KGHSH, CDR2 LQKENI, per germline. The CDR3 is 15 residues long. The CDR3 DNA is TGTGCCAGCTCACCGCCGGGACAGGGTAATGAAAAACTGTTTTTT. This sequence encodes CASSPPGQGNEKLFF.

CDR3 sequence: CASSSFASYTF. In DNA form, the CDR3 reads TGTGCCAGCAGTTCCTTTGCGAGCTACACCTTC. This rearrangement joins TRBV28 to TRBJ1-2; D not resolved. Germline CDR1 MDHEN, CDR2 SYDVKM. The CDR3 has 11 amino acids. V dropped 4 bases and J dropped 9 bases, with 9 bases sitting between them.

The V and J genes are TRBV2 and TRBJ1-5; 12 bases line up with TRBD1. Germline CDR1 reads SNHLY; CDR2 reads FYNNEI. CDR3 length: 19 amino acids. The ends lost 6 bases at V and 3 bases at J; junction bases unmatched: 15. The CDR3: CASSSGTGGAEVFNQPQHF. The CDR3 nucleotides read TGTGCCAGCAGCTCAGGGACAGGGGGCGCAGAAGTATTCAATCAGCCCCAGCATTTT.

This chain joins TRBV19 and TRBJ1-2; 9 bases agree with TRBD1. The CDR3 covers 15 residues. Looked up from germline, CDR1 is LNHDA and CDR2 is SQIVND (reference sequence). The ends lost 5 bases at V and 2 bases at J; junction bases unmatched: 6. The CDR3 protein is CASSFRQGVNYGYTF. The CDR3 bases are TGTGCCAGTAGTTTCCGACAGGGGGTAAACTATGGCTACACCTTC.

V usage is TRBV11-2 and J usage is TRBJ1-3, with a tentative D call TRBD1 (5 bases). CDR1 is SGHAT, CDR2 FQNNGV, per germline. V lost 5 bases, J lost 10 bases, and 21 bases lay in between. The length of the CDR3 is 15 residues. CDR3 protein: CASSPTGQGLSTIYF. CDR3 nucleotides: TGTGCCAGCAGCCCAACCGGGCAGGGCCTATCAACCATATATTTT.

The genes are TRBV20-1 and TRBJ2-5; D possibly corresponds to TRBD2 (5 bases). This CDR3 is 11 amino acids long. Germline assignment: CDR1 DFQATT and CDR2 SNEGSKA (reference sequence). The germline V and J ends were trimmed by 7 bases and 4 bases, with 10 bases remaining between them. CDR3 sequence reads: CSEAEAETQYF. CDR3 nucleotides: TGCAGTGAGGCGGAGGCAGAGACCCAGTACTTC.

CDR3 bases: TGCAGCGTCCCAGGGGTAGCGGGAGCAAATGAGCAGTTCTTC. It codes for CSVPGVAGANEQFF. The V call is TRBV29-1, the J call TRBJ2-1; TRBD2 agrees at 9 bases. Germline CDR1 and CDR2: SQVTM and ANQGSEA. V gave up 6 bases and J gave up 7 bases; unmatched junction bases: 10. The CDR3 is made up of 14 amino acids.

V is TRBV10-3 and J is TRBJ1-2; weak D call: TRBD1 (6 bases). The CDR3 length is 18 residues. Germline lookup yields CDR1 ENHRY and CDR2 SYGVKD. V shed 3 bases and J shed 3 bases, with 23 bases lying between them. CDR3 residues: CAISEGMGGLMEHYGYTF. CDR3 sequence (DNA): TGTGCCATCAGTGAAGGCATGGGGGGGCTCATGGAGCACTATGGCTACACCTTC.

The CDR3 loop is CASSFQEENTEAFF. The CDR3 bases are TGTGCCAGCAGCTTCCAGGAGGAGAACACTGAAGCTTTCTTT. The rearrangement joins TRBV5-5 to TRBJ1-1; D unclear. In germline, CDR1 is SGHKS, CDR2 YYEKEE (reference sequence). With 2 bases removed from V and 1 base from J, the gap between germline ends came to 9 bases. CDR3 length: 14 residues.

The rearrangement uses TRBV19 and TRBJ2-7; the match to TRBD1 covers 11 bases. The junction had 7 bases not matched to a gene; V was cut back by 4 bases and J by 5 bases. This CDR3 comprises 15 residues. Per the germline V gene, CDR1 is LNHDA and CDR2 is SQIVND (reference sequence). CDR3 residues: CASSTWTGGADEQYF. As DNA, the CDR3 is TGTGCCAGTAGTACCTGGACAGGGGGCGCGGACGAGCAGTACTTC.

The CDR3 nucleotides read TGCAGCGTAGAGGGGGTCAGGGAGCAGTTCTTC. Translated: CSVEGVREQFF. The chain is built from TRBV29-1 and TRBJ2-1; TRBD1 is a possible D gene (6 bases). The CDR3 has 11 residues. Trimming shortened V by 6 bases and J by 10 bases, and 13 bases separated the two germline ends. Per the germline V gene, CDR1 is SQVTM and CDR2 is ANQGSEA.

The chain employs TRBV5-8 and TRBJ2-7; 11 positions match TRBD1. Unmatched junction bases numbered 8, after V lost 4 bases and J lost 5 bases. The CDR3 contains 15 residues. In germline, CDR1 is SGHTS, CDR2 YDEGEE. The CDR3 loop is CASSTTGTGGNEQYF. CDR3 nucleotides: TGTGCCAGCAGCACCACCGGGACAGGGGGGAACGAGCAGTACTTC.

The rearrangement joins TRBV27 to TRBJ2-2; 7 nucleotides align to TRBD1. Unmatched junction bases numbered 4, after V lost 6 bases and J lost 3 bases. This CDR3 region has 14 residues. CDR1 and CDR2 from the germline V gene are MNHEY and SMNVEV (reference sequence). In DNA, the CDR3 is TGTGCCAGCAGCAGACAGGGCTACACCGGGGAGCTGTTTTTT. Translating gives CASSRQGYTGELFF.

The CDR3: CSVALGKYTEAFF. The CDR3 coding sequence is TGCAGCGTTGCATTGGGCAAATACACTGAAGCTTTCTTT. This chain links TRBV29-1 with TRBJ1-1; D gene ambiguous. Germline loops: CDR1 SQVTM, CDR2 ANQGSEA. This CDR3 region has 13 residues. Trimming pared 4 bases from V and 3 bases from J, leaving 12 bases between.

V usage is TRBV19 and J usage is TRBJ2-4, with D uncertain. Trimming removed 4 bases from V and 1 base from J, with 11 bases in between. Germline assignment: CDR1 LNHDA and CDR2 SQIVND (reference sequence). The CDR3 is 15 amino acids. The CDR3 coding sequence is TGTGCCAGTAGTACGGCTAGGTCCGCCAAAAACATTCAGTACTTC. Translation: CASSTARSAKNIQYF. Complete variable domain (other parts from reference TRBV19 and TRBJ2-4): DGGITQSPKYLFRKEGQNVTLSCEQNLNHDAMYWYRQDPGQGLRLIYYSQIVNDFQKGDIAEGYSVSREKKESFPLTVTSAQKNPTAFYLCASSTARSAKNIQYFGAGTRLSVL.

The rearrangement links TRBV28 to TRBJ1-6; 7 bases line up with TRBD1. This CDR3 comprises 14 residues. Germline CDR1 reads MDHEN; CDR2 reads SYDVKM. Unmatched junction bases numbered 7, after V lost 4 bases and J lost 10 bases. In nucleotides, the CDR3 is TGTGCCAGCAGTTCCCTGACCAGGGGGTCACCCCTCCACTTT. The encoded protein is CASSSLTRGSPLHF.

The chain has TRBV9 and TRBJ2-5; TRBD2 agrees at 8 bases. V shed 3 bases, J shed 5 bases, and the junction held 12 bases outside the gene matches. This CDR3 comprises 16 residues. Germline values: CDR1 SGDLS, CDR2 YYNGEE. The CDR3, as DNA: TGTGCCAGCAGCGAGGGGACTAGTGGGACGGCGGAGACCCAGTACTTC. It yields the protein CASSEGTSGTAETQYF.

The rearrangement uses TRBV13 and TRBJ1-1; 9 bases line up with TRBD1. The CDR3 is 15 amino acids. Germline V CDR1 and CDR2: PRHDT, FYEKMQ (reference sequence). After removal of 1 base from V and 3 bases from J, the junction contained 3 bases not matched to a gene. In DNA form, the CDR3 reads TGTGCCAGCAGCTTAGACAGGGGGCCTCACACTGAAGCTTTCTTT. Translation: CASSLDRGPHTEAFF.